These T cell receptor beta chains were read from a single sample in a study of T cell responses to AZD1222 COVID-19 vaccine. The table came from immunoSEQ multiplex PCR; TCRdb's copy has only in-frame clones and leaves some out. The sample has 120,000 to 150,000 clones, around nine tenths seen once; the top ten hold less than 5.5%. The sequences come from peripheral blood, collected on day 0 of AZD1222 vaccination. Every receptor here comes from an adult in good health. Both conserved end residues are part of each CDR3. A D gene is named only where the DNA matches it firmly. Only part of the rows carry a size: once, few, many, or a class if the clone is expanded.

abundance,j_gene,d_gene,v_gene,CDR3nt,CDR3aa
NA,TRBJ1-4,TRBD1,TRBV7-2,TGTGCCAGCAGCAATCCAACAGGGGGCGATGAAAAACTGTTTTTT,CASSNPTGGDEKLFF
NA,TRBJ1-2,NA,TRBV6-5,TGTGCCAGTTTGGGGGCGCTCAACTATGGCTACACCTTC,CASLGALNYGYTF
once,TRBJ2-3,TRBD2,TRBV5-4,TGTGCCAGCAGCTTGGCTGGGGGGGATGGGCAGTATTTT,CASSLAGGDGQYF
many,TRBJ1-1,NA,TRBV7-9,TGTGCCAGCAGCTTAAAGGGCGCCACTGAAGCTTTCTTT,CASSLKGATEAFF
NA,TRBJ2-3,TRBD2,TRBV5-4,TGTGCCAGCAGCTTGCCTAGCGGGAGGGTTATGAGCACAGATACGCAGTATTTT,CASSLPSGRVMSTDTQYF
NA,TRBJ1-2,NA,TRBV6-5,TGTGCCAGCAGTATCTCAGGGTATGGCTACACCTTC,CASSISGYGYTF
NA,TRBJ2-6,TRBD2,TRBV7-3,TGTGCCAGCAGCCCGCGGGAGGGAGGGGCTGGGGCCAACGTCCTGACTTTC,CASSPREGGAGANVLTF
NA,TRBJ1-3,NA,TRBV9,TGTGCCAGCAGCGCCACCCTAACGGGAAACACCATATATTTT,CASSATLTGNTIYF
many,TRBJ1-1,NA,TRBV18,TGTGCCAGCTCACTTACAGGATATGAAGCTTTCTTT,CASSLTGYEAFF
once,TRBJ1-1,NA,TRBV6-5,TGTGCCAGCAGTTATTATCGGGGGTCAGTAGAAGCTTTCTTT,CASSYYRGSVEAFF
NA,TRBJ2-2,NA,TRBV15,TGTGCCACCAGCAGAGTGGGGGCAGGTGGAGGGGAGCTGTTTTTT,CATSRVGAGGGELFF
NA,TRBJ2-1,NA,TRBV5-5,TGTGCCAGCAGCTTGGTGTCGGGGCCCCCCGGGAATGAGCAGTTCTTC,CASSLVSGPPGNEQFF
NA,TRBJ2-2,TRBD2,TRBV9,TGTGCCAGCAGCGTCTCGCCGGGAGGAGAGTTCCACACCGGGGAGCTGTTTTTT,CASSVSPGGEFHTGELFF
NA,TRBJ1-1,NA,TRBV12-3/TRBV12-4,TGTGCCAGCAGTTTAAGGTTTACAGAAGAAGCTTTCTTT,CASSLRFTEEAFF
NA,TRBJ1-2,NA,TRBV3-1/TRBV3-2,TGTGCCAGCAGCCCTAAAGGACTGTCCTATGGCTACACCTTC,CASSPKGLSYGYTF
few,TRBJ1-4,NA,TRBV6-6,TGTGCCAGCAGTCGGCTCCGGGGGGCGAATGAAAAACTGTTTTTT,CASSRLRGANEKLFF
NA,TRBJ2-1,NA,TRBV4-2,TGTGCCAGCAGGCGCGCGGGGCGGTCCTACAATGAGCAGTTCTTC,CASRRAGRSYNEQFF
NA,TRBJ1-1,TRBD1,TRBV15,TGTGCCACCAGCAGAGATGGGGGACAGTTCACTGAAGCTTTCTTT,CATSRDGGQFTEAFF
NA,TRBJ2-3,NA,TRBV5-1,TGCGCCAGCAGCTTGGAAGGGGGAAGGGCCACAGATACGCAGTATTTT,CASSLEGGRATDTQYF
NA,TRBJ1-5,NA,TRBV27,TGTGCCAGCAGTTTCGAGACCTTGACTCAGCCCCAGCATTTT,CASSFETLTQPQHF
NA,TRBJ1-5,NA,TRBV28,TGTGCCAGCAGTTTAGACATGGCGTATCAGCCCCAGCATTTT,CASSLDMAYQPQHF
NA,TRBJ1-2,NA,TRBV6-5,TGTGCCAGCAGTTACTCGGGCAATGGCTACACCTTC,CASSYSGNGYTF
NA,TRBJ1-3,NA,TRBV4-3,TGCGCCAGCAGCCAAGATCTGAGGAGCTCTGGAAACACCATATATTTT,CASSQDLRSSGNTIYF
NA,TRBJ2-6,NA,TRBV7-3,TGTGCCAGCAGCCCCCAGGGGTCCGGGGCCAACGTCCTGACTTTC,CASSPQGSGANVLTF
medium-sized,TRBJ1-6,NA,TRBV12-5,TGTGCTAGTGGTTTGGTACCAGGGAAAAATTCACCCCTCCACTTT,CASGLVPGKNSPLHF
NA,TRBJ2-1,NA,TRBV19,TGTGCCAGTAGTATAGCGGATTACAATGAGCAGTTCTTC,CASSIADYNEQFF
NA,TRBJ2-5,TRBD1,TRBV28,TGTGCCAGCTCCGTGGCCTCGACAGGGTGGGAGACCCAGTACTTC,CASSVASTGWETQYF
NA,TRBJ1-2,NA,TRBV6-5,TGTGCCAGCAGTAGCGAGAGGGGCACTAACTATGGCTACACCTTC,CASSSERGTNYGYTF
NA,TRBJ1-2,NA,TRBV5-8,TGTGCCAGCAGCTTGCAGGGAAGTTTACCTGGCTACACCTTC,CASSLQGSLPGYTF
NA,TRBJ1-4,NA,TRBV29-1,TGCAGCGTTGTAGGCTCCTCTAATGAAAAACTGTTTTTT,CSVVGSSNEKLFF
NA,TRBJ2-1,NA,TRBV7-8,TGTGCCAGCAGCTTATCGGGTAACTTTTACTACAATGAGCAGTTCTTC,CASSLSGNFYYNEQFF
NA,TRBJ1-2,NA,TRBV10-3,TGTGCCATCAGTGGGGGGACCCTCTATGGCTACACCTTC,CAISGGTLYGYTF
NA,TRBJ2-5,NA,TRBV3-1/TRBV3-2,TGTGCCAGCAGCCAAGCCCAGGACTTACAAGAGACCCAGTACTTC,CASSQAQDLQETQYF
few,TRBJ2-7,NA,TRBV5-6,TGTGCCAGCAGCGGACAGCTCTACGAGCAGTACTTC,CASSGQLYEQYF
NA,TRBJ2-3,NA,TRBV19,TGTGCCAGTAGTATAGCACTCCAGGAGGGTGGTACGCAGTATTTT,CASSIALQEGGTQYF
NA,TRBJ2-3,TRBD2,TRBV2,TGTGCCAGCAGCGAGAGTCTAGCGGTCGGCGATACGCAGTATTTT,CASSESLAVGDTQYF
NA,TRBJ2-3,NA,TRBV27,TGTGCCAGCGGGACCGACGGGGGGCTCAATACGCAGTATTTT,CASGTDGGLNTQYF
NA,TRBJ2-7,NA,TRBV7-2,TGTGCCAGCAGCCCCCGGGAGAGTGGGAGATCCCCCGAGCAGTACTTC,CASSPRESGRSPEQYF
NA,TRBJ2-5,TRBD2,TRBV15,TGTGCCACCAGGGGTCCGGGACTAGCGGGAGAAGAGACCCAGTACTTC,CATRGPGLAGEETQYF
NA,TRBJ2-1,NA,TRBV6-5,TGTGCCAGCAGTTACTCGTTATCCGCCGGCGAGCAGTTCTTC,CASSYSLSAGEQFF
once,TRBJ2-5,NA,TRBV6-5,TGTGCCAGCAGTTACCGGGAGACCCAGTACTTC,CASSYRETQYF
NA,TRBJ2-3,NA,TRBV28,TGTGCCACCTCGCACGAGGGGACCCCAGATACGCAGTATTTT,CATSHEGTPDTQYF
NA,TRBJ2-7,NA,TRBV27,TGTGCCAGCAGTTTATTCGCAGGTTACGAGCAGTACTTC,CASSLFAGYEQYF
NA,TRBJ2-1,NA,TRBV6-4,TGTGCCAGCAGTGACTCGGACAACAATGAGCAGTTCTTC,CASSDSDNNEQFF